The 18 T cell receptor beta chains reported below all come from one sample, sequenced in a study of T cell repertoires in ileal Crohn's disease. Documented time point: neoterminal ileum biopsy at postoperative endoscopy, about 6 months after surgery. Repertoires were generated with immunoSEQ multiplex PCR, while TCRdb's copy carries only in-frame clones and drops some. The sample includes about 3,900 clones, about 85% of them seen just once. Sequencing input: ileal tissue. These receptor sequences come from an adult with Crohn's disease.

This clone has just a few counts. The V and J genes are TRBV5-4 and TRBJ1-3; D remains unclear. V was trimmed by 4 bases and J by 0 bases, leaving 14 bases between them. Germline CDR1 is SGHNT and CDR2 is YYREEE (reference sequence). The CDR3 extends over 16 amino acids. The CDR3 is CASSMRAIPSGNTIYF. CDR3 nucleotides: TGTGCCAGCAGCATGAGGGCCATCCCCTCTGGAAACACCATATATTTT.

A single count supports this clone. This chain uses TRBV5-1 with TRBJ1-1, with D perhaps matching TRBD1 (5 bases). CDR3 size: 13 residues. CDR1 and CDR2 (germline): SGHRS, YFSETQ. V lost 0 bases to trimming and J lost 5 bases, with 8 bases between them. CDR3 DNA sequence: TGCGCCAGCAGCTTGGACGGGGGAACTGAAGCTTTCTTT. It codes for CASSLDGGTEAFF.

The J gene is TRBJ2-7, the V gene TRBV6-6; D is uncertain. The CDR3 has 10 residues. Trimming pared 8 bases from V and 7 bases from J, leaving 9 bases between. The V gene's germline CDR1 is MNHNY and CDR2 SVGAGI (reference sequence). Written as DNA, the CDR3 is TGTGCCAGCGGTTTACAGGAGCAGTACTTC. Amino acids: CASGLQEQYF.

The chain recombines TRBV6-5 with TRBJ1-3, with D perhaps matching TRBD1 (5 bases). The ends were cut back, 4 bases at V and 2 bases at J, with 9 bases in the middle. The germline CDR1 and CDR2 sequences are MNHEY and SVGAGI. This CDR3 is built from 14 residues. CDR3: CASSLSGPGNTIYF. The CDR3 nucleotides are TGTGCCAGCAGTTTATCAGGGCCTGGAAACACCATATATTTT.

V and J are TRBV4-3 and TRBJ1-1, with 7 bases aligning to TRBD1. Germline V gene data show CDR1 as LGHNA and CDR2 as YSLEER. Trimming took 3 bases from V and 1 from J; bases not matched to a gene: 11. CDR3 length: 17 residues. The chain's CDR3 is CASSHLTGPGGNTEAFF. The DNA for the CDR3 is TGCGCCAGCAGCCACTTGACGGGGCCAGGGGGGAACACTGAAGCTTTCTTT.

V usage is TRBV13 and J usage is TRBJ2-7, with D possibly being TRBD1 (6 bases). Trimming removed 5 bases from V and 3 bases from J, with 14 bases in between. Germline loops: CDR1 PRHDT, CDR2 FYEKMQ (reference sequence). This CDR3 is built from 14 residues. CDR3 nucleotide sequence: TGTGCCAGCAGCCCTAAGGACAGAAACTACGAGCAGTACTTC. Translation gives CASSPKDRNYEQYF.

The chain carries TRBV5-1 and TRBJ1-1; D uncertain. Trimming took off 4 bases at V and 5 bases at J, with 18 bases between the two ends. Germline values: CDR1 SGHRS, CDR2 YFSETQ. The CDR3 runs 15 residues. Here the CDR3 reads CASSMSTGGLTEAFF. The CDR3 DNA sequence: TGCGCCAGCAGCATGTCGACGGGCGGGCTAACTGAAGCTTTCTTT. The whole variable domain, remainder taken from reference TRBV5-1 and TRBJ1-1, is KAGVTQTPRYLIKTRGQQVTLSCSPISGHRSVSWYQQTPGQGLQFLFEYFSETQRNKGNFPGRFSGRQFSNSRSEMNVSTLELGDSALYLCASSMSTGGLTEAFFGQGTRLTVV.

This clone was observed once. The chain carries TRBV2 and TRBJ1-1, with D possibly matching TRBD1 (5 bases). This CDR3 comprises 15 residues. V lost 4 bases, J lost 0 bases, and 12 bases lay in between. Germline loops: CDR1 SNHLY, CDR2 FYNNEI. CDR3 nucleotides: TGTGCCAGCAGTGCACAGGTACAGCTGAACACTGAAGCTTTCTTT. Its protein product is CASSAQVQLNTEAFF.

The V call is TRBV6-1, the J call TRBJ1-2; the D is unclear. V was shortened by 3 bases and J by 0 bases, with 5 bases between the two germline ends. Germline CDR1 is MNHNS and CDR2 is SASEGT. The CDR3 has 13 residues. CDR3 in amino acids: CASSDGANYGYTF. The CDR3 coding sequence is TGTGCCAGCAGTGACGGTGCTAACTATGGCTACACCTTC.

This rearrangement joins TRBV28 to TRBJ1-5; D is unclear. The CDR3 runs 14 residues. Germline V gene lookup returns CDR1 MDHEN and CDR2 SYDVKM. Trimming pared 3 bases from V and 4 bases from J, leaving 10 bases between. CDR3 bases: TGTGCCAGCAGTTTTATCCAGGATAATCAGCCCCAGCATTTT. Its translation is CASSFIQDNQPQHF. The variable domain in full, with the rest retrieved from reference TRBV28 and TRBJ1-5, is DVKVTQSSRYLVKRTGEKVFLECVQDMDHENMFWYRQDPGLGLRLIYFSYDVKMKEKGDIPEGYSVSREKKERFSLILESASTNQTSMYLCASSFIQDNQPQHFGDGTRLSIL.

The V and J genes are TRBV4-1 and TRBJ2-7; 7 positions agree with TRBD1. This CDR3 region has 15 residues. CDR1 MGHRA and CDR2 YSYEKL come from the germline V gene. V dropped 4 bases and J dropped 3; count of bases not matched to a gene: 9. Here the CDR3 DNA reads TGCGCCAGCAGCCCTTTCGAAGGGGGCCTCTACGAGCAGTACTTC. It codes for CASSPFEGGLYEQYF.

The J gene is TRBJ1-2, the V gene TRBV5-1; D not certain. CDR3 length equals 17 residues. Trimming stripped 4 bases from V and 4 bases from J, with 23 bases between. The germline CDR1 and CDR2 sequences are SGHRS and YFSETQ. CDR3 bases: TGCGCCAGCAGCCTGAGACCGGGAGCCCCTTCCTCCTATGGCTACACCTTC. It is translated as CASSLRPGAPSSYGYTF.

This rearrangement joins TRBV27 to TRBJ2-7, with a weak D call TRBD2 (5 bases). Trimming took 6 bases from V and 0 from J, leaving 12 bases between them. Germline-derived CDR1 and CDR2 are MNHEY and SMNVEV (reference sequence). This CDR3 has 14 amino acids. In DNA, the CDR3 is TGTGCCAGCAGGAGGACGGGGAGCTCCTACGAGCAGTACTTC. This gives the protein CASRRTGSSYEQYF.

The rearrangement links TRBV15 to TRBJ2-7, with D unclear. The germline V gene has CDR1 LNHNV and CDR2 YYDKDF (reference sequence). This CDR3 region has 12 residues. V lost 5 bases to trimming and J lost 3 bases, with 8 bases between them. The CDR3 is CATSLNSYEQYF. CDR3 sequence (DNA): TGTGCCACCAGCCTTAACAGCTACGAGCAGTACTTC.

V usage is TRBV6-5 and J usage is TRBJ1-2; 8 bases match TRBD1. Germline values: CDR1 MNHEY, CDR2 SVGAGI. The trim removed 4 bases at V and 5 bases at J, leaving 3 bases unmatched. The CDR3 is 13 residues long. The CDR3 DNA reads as TGTGCCAGCAGTTGGACAGGGTCGTATGGCTACACCTTC. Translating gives CASSWTGSYGYTF.

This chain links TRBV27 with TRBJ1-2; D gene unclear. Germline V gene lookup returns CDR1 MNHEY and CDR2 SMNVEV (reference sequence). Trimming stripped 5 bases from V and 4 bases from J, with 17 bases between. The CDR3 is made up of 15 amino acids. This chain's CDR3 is CASSPRERGFYGYTF. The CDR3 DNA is TGTGCCAGCAGTCCACGGGAGCGAGGGTTCTATGGCTACACCTTC.

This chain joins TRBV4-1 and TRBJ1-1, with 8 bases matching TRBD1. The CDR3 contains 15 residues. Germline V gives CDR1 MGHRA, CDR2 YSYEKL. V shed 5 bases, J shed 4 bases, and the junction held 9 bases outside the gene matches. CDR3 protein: CASSYSGQGGTEAFF. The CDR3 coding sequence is TGCGCCAGCAGCTATTCCGGACAGGGCGGCACTGAAGCTTTCTTT.

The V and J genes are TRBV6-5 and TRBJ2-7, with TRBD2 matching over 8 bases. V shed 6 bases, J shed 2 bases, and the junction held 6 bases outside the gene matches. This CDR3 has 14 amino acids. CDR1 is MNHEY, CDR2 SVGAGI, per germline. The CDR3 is CASSTSGGTYEQYF. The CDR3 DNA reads TGTGCCAGCAGCACAAGCGGGGGAACCTACGAGCAGTACTTC.